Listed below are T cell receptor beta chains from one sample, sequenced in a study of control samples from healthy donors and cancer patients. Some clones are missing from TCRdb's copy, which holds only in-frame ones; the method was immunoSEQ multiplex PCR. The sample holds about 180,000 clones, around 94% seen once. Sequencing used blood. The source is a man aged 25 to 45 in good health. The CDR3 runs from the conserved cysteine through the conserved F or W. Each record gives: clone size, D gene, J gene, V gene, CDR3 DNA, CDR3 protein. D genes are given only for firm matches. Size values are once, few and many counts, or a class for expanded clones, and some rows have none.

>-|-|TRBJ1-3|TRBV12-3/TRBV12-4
TGTGCCAGCAGTCCTACTTTAGAAGGGGGATATTTT
CASSPTLEGGYF
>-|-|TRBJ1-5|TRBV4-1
TGCGCCAGCAGCCAAGATTGGGGTTATAGCAATCAGCCCCAGCATTTT
CASSQDWGYSNQPQHF
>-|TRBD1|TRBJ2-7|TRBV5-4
TGTGCCAGCAGTACCGACAGGGGGTCCCTCTACGAGCAGTACTTC
CASSTDRGSLYEQYF
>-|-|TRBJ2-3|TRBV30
TGTGCCTGGAGTACGGTCACAGATACGCAGTATTTT
CAWSTVTDTQYF
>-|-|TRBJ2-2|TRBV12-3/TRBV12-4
TGTGCCAGCAGTGTGGGTTACACCGGGGAGCTGTTTTTT
CASSVGYTGELFF
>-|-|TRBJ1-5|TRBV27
TGTGCCAGCAGTTTTGGGGGGGCGCGACAGCCCCAGCATTTT
CASSFGGARQPQHF
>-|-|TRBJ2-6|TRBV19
TGTGCCAGTAGTATAGAAGTGAGCTCTGGGGCCAACGTCCTGACTTTC
CASSIEVSSGANVLTF
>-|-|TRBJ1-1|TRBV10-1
TGCGCCAGCAGTGAGTCGACCAGGGTGGACACTGAAGCTTTCTTT
CASSESTRVDTEAFF
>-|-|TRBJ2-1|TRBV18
TGTGCCAGCTCACCCTGGGGAAGCAATGAGCAGTTCTTC
CASSPWGSNEQFF
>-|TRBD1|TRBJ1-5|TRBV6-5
TGTGCCGCGGGTGAGGGGGCAAAACAGCCCCAGCATTTT
CAAGEGAKQPQHF
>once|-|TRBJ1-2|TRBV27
TGTGCCAGCAGCAGGGAAGGGCAGGGGAATTATGGCTACACCTTC
CASSREGQGNYGYTF
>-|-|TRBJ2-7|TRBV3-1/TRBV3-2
TGTGCCAGCAGCCGCAGTGGCCCCTACGAGCAGTACTTC
CASSRSGPYEQYF
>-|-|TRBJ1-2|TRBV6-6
TGTGCCAGCAGTTCCGCCGTTGGGGTATATGGCTACACCTTC
CASSSAVGVYGYTF
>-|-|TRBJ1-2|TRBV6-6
TGTGCCAGCAGTTCCTCACTAACAGGGAGGTCTGGCTACACCTTC
CASSSSLTGRSGYTF
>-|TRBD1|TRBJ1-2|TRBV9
TGTGCCAGCAGCGCCCAGGGACAGCGCTATGGCTACACCTTC
CASSAQGQRYGYTF
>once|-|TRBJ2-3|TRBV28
TGTGCCAGCAGTCAGGGATTCCCACTAGGCGGGTCGCAGTATTTT
CASSQGFPLGGSQYF
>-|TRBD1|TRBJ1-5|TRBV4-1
TGCGCCAGCAGCCAAGACCACGACAGGGCGATATTCAATCAGCCCCAGCATTTT
CASSQDHDRAIFNQPQHF
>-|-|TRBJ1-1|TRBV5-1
TGCGCCAGCAGCTGGATACCGGGGGAAGACACTGAAGCTTTCTTT
CASSWIPGEDTEAFF
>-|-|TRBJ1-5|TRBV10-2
TGCGCCAGCAGTGAGTCCAGGGGATCTCAGCCCCAGCATTTT
CASSESRGSQPQHF
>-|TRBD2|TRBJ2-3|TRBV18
TGTGCCAGCTCACCCCCGGGGTTTATAGCGGGAGATGGAGATACGCAGTATTTT
CASSPPGFIAGDGDTQYF
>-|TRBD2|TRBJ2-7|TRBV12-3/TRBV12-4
TGTGCCAGCAGTTTCGGGGGGTACGACGAGCAGTACTTC
CASSFGGYDEQYF
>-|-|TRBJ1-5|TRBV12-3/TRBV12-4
TGTGCCAGCAGTTTTGCCCGCAATCAGCCCCAGCATTTT
CASSFARNQPQHF
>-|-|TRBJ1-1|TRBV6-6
TGTGCCAGCAGCGAGGGAGTGGGAAACACTGAAGCTTTCTTT
CASSEGVGNTEAFF
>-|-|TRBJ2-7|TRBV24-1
TGTGCCACCAGTGATTTTCCCAGGTCCTACGAGCAGTACTTC
CATSDFPRSYEQYF
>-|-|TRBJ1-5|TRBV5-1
TGCGCCAGCAGCTTGGAAGGGGAAAGGCAGCCCCAGCATTTT
CASSLEGERQPQHF
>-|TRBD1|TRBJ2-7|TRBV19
TGTGCCAGTAGACTGGACAGGGCGGCCTACGAGCAGTACTTC
CASRLDRAAYEQYF
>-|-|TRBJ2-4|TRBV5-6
TGTGCCAGCAGCCTAAAACGGGGGGCGTTAAACATTCAGTACTTC
CASSLKRGALNIQYF
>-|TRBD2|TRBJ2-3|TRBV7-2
TGTGCCAGCAGCTTAACTAGCGGGGATCAAGATACGCAGTATTTT
CASSLTSGDQDTQYF
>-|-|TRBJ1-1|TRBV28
TGTGCCAGCAGTTTTGAGAGGGGAATGAACACTGAAGCTTTCTTT
CASSFERGMNTEAFF
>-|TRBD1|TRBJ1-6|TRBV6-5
TGTGCCAGCTCCCGACAGGGAAATTCACCCCTCCACTTT
CASSRQGNSPLHF
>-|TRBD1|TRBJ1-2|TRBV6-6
TGTGCCAGCAGTTACGAGGGACAGGGTCAAGGCTACACCTTC
CASSYEGQGQGYTF
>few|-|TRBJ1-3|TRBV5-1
TGCGCCAGCAGCTTGGTGCCTTCACCCTCTGGAAACACCATATATTTT
CASSLVPSPSGNTIYF
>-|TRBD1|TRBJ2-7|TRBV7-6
TGTGCCAGCAGCCCCCGGACAGGGTACGAGCAGTACTTC
CASSPRTGYEQYF
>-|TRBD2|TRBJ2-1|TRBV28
TGTGCCACCCATCAGCGGGAGAGAAATGAGCAGTTCTTC
CATHQRERNEQFF
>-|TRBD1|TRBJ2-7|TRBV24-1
TGTGCCACCAGTGATTTACAGGGGGGAGAGCAGTACTTC
CATSDLQGGEQYF
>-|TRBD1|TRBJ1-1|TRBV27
TGTGCCAGCAGTCACGGACAGGGTAACACTGAAGCTTTCTTT
CASSHGQGNTEAFF